This T cell receptor (beta chain) was captured in a study of a mutant IDH1 vaccine in newly diagnosed glioma. Study-wide context: An approximately 62% male, approximately 38% female split and a mean age of 40.4 years characterized treated patients. Most patients had received both radiotherapy and temozolomide, the prior options being radiotherapy, temozolomide, or both. Study-level points and caveats: Pseudoprogression appears to have had no connection to changes in top peripheral T cell clonotypes.

Time point meaning: baseline, week 1 (first vaccination visit). The treatment was: pre-vaccination baseline after standard-of-care therapy. Some clones are missing from TCRdb's copy, which holds only in-frame ones; the method was immunoSEQ multiplex PCR. The sample lists just under 95,000 clones; around four fifths were seen once. V lost 6 bases and J lost 2, with 11 bases in between. The CDR3 is 14 residues long. Germline CDR1 is MNHNS and CDR2 is SASEGT. This clone was counted only a few times. What it binds is unknown. The chain recombines TRBV6-1 with TRBJ1-5; D is possibly TRBD1 (5 bases). The specimen was PBMCs, collected from a glioma patient treated with radiotherapy, temozolomide or both. This clonotype was sampled from a woman aged 50 to 65 with glioma. The CDR3, as DNA: TGTGCCAGCAGGGTCCGGGGACGCAATCAGCCCCAGCATTTT. It is translated as CASRVRGRNQPQHF.